This T cell receptor beta chain was recorded in a study of blood T cell repertoires in COVID-19 (dated by TCRdb to 2018 to 2021). Regarding the complete study: Samples from collaborators originated in the United States, Italy and Spain and spanned both the acute and convalescent phases of COVID-19. The material from the prospective study consisted of cDNA or gDNA derived from T cells, B-cell-depleted T cells, or PBMCs. The dataset comprised deeply sampled blood TCRbeta repertoires from subjects exposed to, actively infected with, or recovered from COVID-19. The repertoires were released in a freely available public database meant as a resource for research on the immune response to SARS-CoV-2. Samples came from the ongoing ImmuneRACE study (first 160 participants) plus 1,254 subjects from 6 global collaborators. A de-identified subject ID, COVID-19 status, age in years and sex were almost always included in the sample metadata. HLA class I and class II types, where available, came from metadata supplied by the sample provider rather than from assay-based typing.

With regard to this clone: Which antigen it targets is not known. Base qualities were left out, and no much larger clone turns up one base away.

Taken from the germline V gene (reference sequence), the CDR1 and CDR2 loops are MNHEY and SMNVEV. Trimming takes 5 bases off V and 5 bases off J; junction bases not matched to a gene: 8. From the cysteine through the phenylalanine, the CDR3 covers 14 amino acids. The kept DNA is CDR3 alone, 42 bases in frame from the first base. Whole blood was collected in K2EDTA tubes by collaborating institutions according to the institutions' own protocols. For TCRbeta analysis, collaborators shipped samples as frozen whole blood, isolated PBMCs, or DNA extracted from either of those sample types. Results and caveats for the whole study, not just this receptor: The amount of clinical and demographic metadata varied by source and participant and was provided uncurated.

TCRbeta CDR3 regions were amplified from genomic DNA by means of the immunoSEQ Assay, a bias-controlled multiplex PCR. The paper's processing steps were these. The number of nucleated cells in each sample was estimated by amplification of reference gene primers within the assay. Sequence reads were collapsed and filtered to measure the absolute abundance of every unique TCRbeta CDR3 rearrangement. For each sample, productive Simpson clonality was calculated by taking the square root of Simpson's diversity index across productive rearrangements. Imported from immuneACCESS, the table was reduced by TCRdb to in-frame sequences with V and J called. These copies leave out some clones; in studies compared against another copy, an unresolved V gene accounts for under half, and the cause of the remainder is not known. V and J calls and clone size are as listed in that table; D and trimming were resolved from the DNA. The sample yields around 86,000 clones; 75% to 90% were counted once. The top ten clonotypes cover around 38% of the sample.

Input material: peripheral blood. The receptor's source is an older man with acute or convalescent COVID-19. This receptor chain uses TRBV27 and TRBJ2-7, with 8 central nucleotides matching TRBD2. The DNA is as follows: TGTGCCAGCAGTGCCCGGGGGGGGAGGAACGAGCAGTACTTC. Its protein reads: CASSARGGRNEQYF.